Listed below are T cell receptor beta chains from one sample, sequenced in a study of T cells of healthy individuals. MiXCR, applied by TCRdb to the 5' RACE reads, yields one record per CDR3 protein. In the table there are roughly 76,000 distinct CDR3 sequences, approximately 4.7% of which are singletons. The receptors here all came from a female donor in good health. Each CDR3 is given with its conserved first and last residue. D genes are given only for firm matches. The size field is filled for only some rows; it gives once, few, many or a size class.

D gene	clone size	V gene	J gene	CDR3 protein	CDR3 DNA
.	.	TRBV5-5	TRBJ2-3	CASSLRQSPTDTQYF	TGTGCCAGCAGCTTGAGGCAGTCCCCCACAGATACGCAGTATTTT
.	.	TRBV11-2	TRBJ2-1	CASSLMAGPGNEQFF	TGTGCCAGCAGCTTAATGGCCGGACCAGGGAATGAGCAGTTCTTC
.	few	TRBV28	TRBJ1-2	CASSLGEYGYTF	TGTGCCAGCAGTTTAGGCGAATATGGCTACACCTTC
.	many	TRBV9	TRBJ1-1	CASSVGIDGTEAFF	TGTGCCAGCAGCGTCGGAATTGATGGTACTGAAGCTTTCTTT
.	.	TRBV12-3/TRBV12-4	TRBJ1-1	CASSLRGATEAFF	TGTGCCAGCAGCCTGAGGGGTGCAACTGAAGCTTTCTTT
.	many	TRBV4-1	TRBJ2-6	CASSQGGVPHSGANVLTF	TGCGCCAGCAGCCAAGGGGGCGTCCCACACTCTGGGGCCAACGTCCTGACTTTC
.	few	TRBV6-2/TRBV6-3	TRBJ2-1	CASSPRVSRTYNEQFF	TGTGCCAGCAGTCCGCGGGTTAGTAGGACTTACAATGAGCAGTTCTTC
.	many	TRBV10-3	TRBJ2-3	CAMAEAPTDTQYF	TGTGCCATGGCGGAGGCACCCACAGATACGCAGTATTTT
TRBD2	few	TRBV7-6	TRBJ2-5	CASSPRLAGGGETQYF	TGTGCCAGCAGCCCTCGACTAGCGGGAGGGGGAGAGACCCAGTACTTC
.	many	TRBV12-3/TRBV12-4	TRBJ2-2	CASSLGGVWRGAGELFF	TGTGCCAGCAGTTTAGGGGGTGTTTGGAGAGGCGCCGGGGAGCTGTTTTTT
.	many	TRBV30	TRBJ1-3	CAWSTGTGNTIYF	TGTGCCTGGAGTACAGGGACCGGAAACACCATATATTTT
TRBD2	few	TRBV20-1	TRBJ2-7	CSAGTSTSYEQYF	TGCAGTGCAGGGACTAGTACTTCCTACGAGCAGTACTTC
TRBD1	many	TRBV29-1	TRBJ1-5	CSVGTGYSNQPQHF	TGCAGCGTTGGGACAGGATATAGCAATCAGCCCCAGCATTTT
.	few	TRBV5-1	TRBJ1-1	CASSLGSGAMNTEAFF	TGCGCCAGCAGCTTGGGTTCAGGGGCCATGAACACTGAAGCTTTCTTT
.	few	TRBV28	TRBJ1-5	CASSLEGNGNQPQHF	TGTGCCAGCAGTTTAGAGGGAAACGGCAATCAGCCCCAGCATTTT
TRBD2	many	TRBV7-2	TRBJ2-5	CASSLELLAGETQYF	TGTGCCAGCAGCTTAGAGTTGTTAGCGGGAGAGACCCAGTACTTC
TRBD2	.	TRBV11-3	TRBJ2-3	CASSLSSGGSTDTQYF	TGTGCCAGCAGCTTGTCTAGCGGGGGAAGCACAGATACGCAGTATTTT
.	many	TRBV6-6	TRBJ1-1	CASQLTGKDTEAFF	TGTGCCAGCCAACTTACAGGGAAGGACACTGAAGCTTTCTTT
.	many	TRBV11-3	TRBJ2-3	CASSTRTGHLTDTQYF	TGTGCCAGCAGCACTCGAACGGGACACCTCACAGATACGCAGTATTTT
TRBD2	many	TRBV6-2/TRBV6-3	TRBJ2-1	CASSYSASGSPTNNEQFF	TGTGCCAGCAGTTACTCGGCTAGCGGGAGCCCGACGAACAATGAGCAGTTCTTC
TRBD1	many	TRBV27	TRBJ1-2	CASSAGQGEYGYTF	TGTGCCAGCAGTGCCGGACAGGGAGAGTATGGCTACACCTTC
.	many	TRBV29-1	TRBJ2-7	CSVEGGEWNEQYF	TGCAGCGTCGAGGGGGGGGAGTGGAACGAGCAGTACTTC
TRBD1	.	TRBV5-4	TRBJ2-5	CASRTTGQMETQYF	TGTGCCAGCAGGACGACAGGGCAAATGGAGACCCAGTACTTC
.	few	TRBV6-1	TRBJ1-3	CASSLLGPTSSGNTIYF	TGTGCCAGCAGTCTACTGGGACCTACATCCTCTGGAAACACCATATATTTT
.	many	TRBV2	TRBJ2-1	CASSDTGTRRLNEQFF	TGTGCCAGCAGTGATACCGGGACAAGAAGGTTAAATGAGCAGTTCTTC
.	many	TRBV7-2	TRBJ2-7	CASIPLDAYEQYF	TGTGCCAGCATCCCCTTAGATGCCTACGAGCAGTACTTC
.	many	TRBV5-4	TRBJ2-3	CASSLIAASGTDTQYF	TGTGCCAGCAGCTTGATAGCGGCTTCAGGCACAGATACGCAGTATTTT
.	many	TRBV20-1	TRBJ2-3	CSATLTDTQYF	TGCAGTGCTACCCTCACAGATACGCAGTATTTT
.	few	TRBV6-5	TRBJ1-6	CASSSGAGSPLHF	TGTGCCAGCAGTTCAGGGGCCGGGTCACCCCTCCACTTT
.	many	TRBV30	TRBJ2-7	CAWSDGSFEQYF	TGTGCCTGGAGTGACGGGAGCTTCGAGCAGTACTTC
.	many	TRBV29-1	TRBJ2-7	CSVVEGTYEQYF	TGCAGCGTTGTTGAAGGGACCTACGAGCAGTACTTC
.	.	TRBV2	TRBJ2-6	CASSRAAGANVLTF	TGTGCCAGCAGTAGGGCTGCTGGGGCCAACGTCCTGACTTTC
.	few	TRBV28	TRBJ2-5	CAISTLGETQYF	TGTGCCATTTCGACTTTGGGGGAGACCCAGTACTTC
TRBD1	.	TRBV5-1	TRBJ1-3	CASSRDSNSGDTIYF	TGCGCCAGCAGCCGGGACAGCAACTCTGGAGACACCATATATTTT
.	.	TRBV4-3	TRBJ1-1	CASGIRGEGDLAAFF	TGCGCCAGCGGGATTCGGGGAGAAGGAGACTTGGCAGCTTTCTTT
.	many	TRBV28	TRBJ2-7	CASRPRVAYEQYF	TGTGCCAGCAGACCCAGGGTTGCCTACGAGCAGTACTTC
.	few	TRBV4-2	TRBJ2-1	CASSPGDSSYNEQFF	TGTGCCAGCAGCCCCGGGGATAGCTCCTACAATGAGCAGTTCTTC
TRBD2	many	TRBV12-3/TRBV12-4	TRBJ2-1	CASSFAAGVSFWEQFF	TGTGCCAGCAGTTTTGCAGCGGGAGTGTCTTTTTGGGAGCAGTTCTTC
TRBD1	many	TRBV13	TRBJ2-3	CASSPGQGFGDTQYF	TGTGCCAGCAGCCCAGGACAGGGGTTCGGGGATACGCAGTATTTT
.	few	TRBV6-2/TRBV6-3	TRBJ2-5	CASNPAQSFYQETQYF	TGTGCCAGCAATCCCGCACAGAGCTTTTACCAAGAGACCCAGTACTTC
.	many	TRBV29-1	TRBJ2-1	CSVLEGASSYNEQFF	TGCAGCGTGCTTGAGGGAGCTAGCTCCTACAATGAGCAGTTCTTC
TRBD2	many	TRBV28	TRBJ2-1	CATSLWTSGRYNEQFF	TGTGCCACTTCACTTTGGACTAGCGGGAGGTACAATGAGCAGTTCTTC
TRBD1	few	TRBV5-1	TRBJ2-1	CASSLTVGGTGPEDEQFF	TGCGCCAGCAGCTTGACCGTTGGCGGGACAGGACCCGAGGATGAGCAGTTCTTC
.	many	TRBV7-2	TRBJ1-5	CASSPTGEGLGPQHF	TGTGCCAGCAGCCCCACTGGTGAGGGCCTAGGGCCCCAGCATTTT
TRBD1	few	TRBV12-3/TRBV12-4	TRBJ1-5	CASSRRQGILNQPQHF	TGTGCCAGCAGCCGGAGACAGGGCATACTCAATCAGCCCCAGCATTTT
.	many	TRBV2	TRBJ1-1	CASSGRKEAFF	TGTGCCAGCAGTGGGAGAAAAGAAGCTTTCTTT
TRBD1	many	TRBV6-1	TRBJ2-6	CASKQEEEGQGLSGANVLTF	TGTGCCAGCAAGCAAGAAGAAGAGGGACAGGGATTGTCTGGGGCCAACGTCCTGACTTTC
.	few	TRBV6-5	TRBJ2-3	CASSYFNRDTDTQYF	TGTGCCAGCAGTTACTTCAACAGGGACACAGATACGCAGTATTTT